Shown below are 13 T cell receptor beta chains from a single sample sequenced in a study of CD8 T cells in ankylosing spondylitis (dated by TCRdb to the late 2010s). The protocol used for the library was 5' RACE. These reads were obtained on an Illumina HiSeq 2500. Through fastp at Q25 and MiXCR, TCRdb rebuilt clones from the public reads, retaining in-frame beta chains. Rows with one shared CDR3 protein collapse into an entry with the most common genes and DNA. The sample table lists hundreds of thousands of distinct CDR3 sequences, less than 10% of them with a count of one. Approximately 6.3% of the sample is held by the ten biggest clonotypes. The source material was blood, either unsorted or a sorted T cell fraction (not recorded which). The receptors were sampled from a male donor with ankylosing spondylitis or in good health (not recorded which).

This clonotype has only a few counts. The J gene is TRBJ2-3, the V gene TRBV27; 10 bases align to TRBD2. The CDR3 contains 16 residues. Germline trimming cut 3 bases from V and 5 bases from J; bases unmatched to any gene: 8. Germline CDR1 MNHEY, CDR2 SMNVEV (reference sequence). DNA of the CDR3: TGTGCCAGCAGTTTTATCGCTAGCGGGAGAATAGATACGCAGTATTTT. Its protein product is CASSFIASGRIDTQYF.

The chain has TRBV29-1 and TRBJ2-3; 13 bases align to TRBD2. This CDR3 region has 16 residues. Germline V lookup: CDR1 SQVTM, CDR2 ANQGSEA. V lost 8 bases to trimming and J lost 4 bases; unmatched junction nucleotides: 12. CDR3 loop: CSLQATSGGAPDTQYF. CDR3 DNA: TGCAGCCTGCAGGCTACTAGCGGGGGGGCTCCAGATACGCAGTATTTT.

The table lists this clonotype with a few counts. The CDR3 loop reads CASSLEVIDTQYF. CDR3 DNA sequence: TGTGCCAGCAGCTTGGAGGTGATCGATACGCAGTATTTT. This chain connects TRBV5-5 to TRBJ2-3; D unclear. CDR3 length equals 13 residues. With 0 bases removed from V and 6 bases from J, the gap between germline ends came to 8 bases. Germline V CDR1 and CDR2: SGHKS, YYEKEE (reference sequence).

V and J are TRBV7-2 and TRBJ2-5; D ambiguous. This CDR3 region has 13 residues. Germline-derived CDR1 and CDR2 are SGHTA and FQGNSA. V was clipped by 1 base and J by 7 bases, with 10 bases between them. CDR3 sequence: CASSLEPQRTQYF. In nucleotides, the CDR3 is TGTGCCAGCAGCTTAGAACCCCAGAGGACCCAGTACTTC.

This clonotype was seen at least ten times. The J gene is TRBJ1-3, the V gene TRBV12-3 or TRBV12-4; 10 nucleotides line up with TRBD1. With 6 bases clipped from V and 0 bases from J, the junction kept 8 bases outside the gene matches. The CDR3 loop spans 17 amino acids. As DNA, the CDR3 is TGTGCCAGCAGGATAACAGACAGGGGGCCCTCTGGAAACACCATATATTTT. Translating gives CASRITDRGPSGNTIYF.

At least ten counts were recorded for this clonotype. The chain joins TRBV15 to TRBJ2-7; D unclear. CDR3 size: 13 residues. Germline lookup yields CDR1 LNHNV and CDR2 YYDKDF (reference sequence). The V gene lost 1 base and the J gene lost 6 bases, with 10 bases spanning the gap. CDR3 region: CATSRAPGLEQYF. In DNA, the CDR3 is TGTGCCACCAGCAGAGCTCCGGGTCTCGAGCAGTACTTC.

Many counts were recorded for this clonotype. The V call is TRBV20-1, the J call TRBJ1-1; unclear D gene. The CDR3 sequence is 11 residues long. The germline V gene encodes CDR1 DFQATT and CDR2 SNEGSKA (reference sequence). V was trimmed by 0 bases and J by 8 bases, leaving 7 bases between them. The chain's CDR3 is CSARDQKEAFF. CDR3 nucleotides: TGCAGTGCTAGAGATCAAAAAGAAGCTTTCTTT.

There are many counts of this clonotype. This chain connects TRBV12-3 or TRBV12-4 to TRBJ2-1; 7 nucleotides match TRBD1. V gave up 2 bases and J gave up 7 bases; unmatched junction bases: 2. CDR3 length: 13 amino acids. CDR3 nucleotide sequence: TGTGCCAGCAGTTTAAGACAGGGAAATGAGCAGTTCTTC. Its translation is CASSLRQGNEQFF.

This clonotype was detected ten times or more. The V and J genes are TRBV5-1 and TRBJ2-2, with TRBD2 matching 8 bases. The CDR3 totals 17 residues. V lost 0 bases and J lost 4; bases outside the gene matches: 8. The germline CDR1 and CDR2 sequences are SGHRS and YFSETQ. CDR3 in amino acids: CASSLAGRGHGTGELFF. The DNA of the CDR3 is TGCGCCAGCAGCTTGGCCGGGAGGGGACATGGCACCGGGGAGCTGTTTTTT.

The chain combines TRBV24-1 with TRBJ1-1; D not resolved. The CDR3 is made up of 12 amino acids. Germline lookup yields CDR1 KGHDR and CDR2 SFDVKD. Trimming pared 3 bases from V and 3 bases from J, leaving 4 bases between. The DNA for the CDR3 is TGTGCCACCAGTGATCCGGACACTGAAGCTTTCTTT. It specifies CATSDPDTEAFF.

At least ten counts were recorded for this clonotype. The chain joins TRBV6-1 to TRBJ1-2, with D unresolved. This CDR3 comprises 13 residues. The ends were cut back, 5 bases at V and 5 bases at J, with 12 bases in the middle. CDR1 and CDR2 from the germline V gene are MNHNS and SASEGT. The CDR3 sequence is CASSPLRGYGYTF. CDR3 DNA sequence: TGTGCCAGCAGTCCCTTGCGCGGGTATGGCTACACCTTC.

This clonotype was recorded at least ten times. This chain connects TRBV7-9 to TRBJ2-1; 8 nucleotides align to TRBD2. V lost 5 bases, J lost 3 bases, and 9 bases stayed unmatched. Germline V gives CDR1 SEHNR, CDR2 FQNEAQ (reference sequence). The CDR3 spans 16 residues. The CDR3 region is CASSPTAGGLYNEQFF. The CDR3, as DNA: TGTGCCAGCAGCCCCACCGCGGGGGGTCTCTACAATGAGCAGTTCTTC. Looking up the rest from reference TRBV7-9 and TRBJ2-1 gives the full variable domain: DTGVSQNPRHKITKRGQNVTFRCDPISEHNRLYWYRQTLGQGPEFLTYFQNEAQLEKSRLLSDRFSAERPKGSFSTLEIQRTEQGDSAMYLCASSPTAGGLYNEQFFGPGTRLTVL.

In its sample, this clonotype was seen many times. This chain connects TRBV12-3 or TRBV12-4 to TRBJ1-2, with no clear D. The CDR3 is 14 residues long. The germline V and J ends were trimmed by 3 bases and 4 bases, with 12 bases remaining between them. The CDR3 DNA follows: TGTGCCAGCAGTTTGGGATACACCGCCTATGGCTACACCTTC. Encoded protein: CASSLGYTAYGYTF.